Presented here are 25 T cell receptor beta chains from one specimen sequenced in a study of radiation and T cells in renal cell carcinoma. Libraries were prepared by immunoSEQ multiplex PCR; TCRdb keeps only in-frame clonotypes and omits some of them. This sample has roughly 100,000 clones, with less than 90% found just once. Time point specified: baseline pretreatment blood. Regarding treatment: 15 Gy SBRT to primary tumor, nephrectomy 4 weeks later. The specimen was blood, collected from a patient whose treatment included radiotherapy and nephrectomy. The receptors come from a man aged 50-59 years with renal cell carcinoma.

The V call is TRBV6-1, the J call TRBJ1-5; D is perhaps TRBD1 (5 bases). The CDR3 contains 13 residues. V lost 6 bases and J 4 bases, leaving 10 bases between the germline ends. CDR1 and CDR2 (germline): MNHNS, SASEGT. The CDR3 reads CASRGEFNQPQHF. The CDR3 nucleotides are TGTGCCAGCAGGGGGGAGTTTAATCAGCCCCAGCATTTT.

This chain connects TRBV9 to TRBJ2-2; TRBD2 matches at 15 bases. There are 16 residues in the CDR3. V lost 4 bases to trimming and J lost 5 bases; unmatched junction nucleotides: 3. Per the germline V gene, CDR1 is SGDLS and CDR2 is YYNGEE. The CDR3, as DNA: TGTGCCAGCAGCTACGGACTAGCGGGGGGGACCGGGGAGCTGTTTTTT. It translates to CASSYGLAGGTGELFF.

This clone was seen just once. The rearrangement uses TRBV23-1 and TRBJ2-7; 8 bases are a match to TRBD1. TRBV23-1 qualifies as an ORF whose function is uncertain. V was pared by 6 bases and J by 7 bases, with 8 bases of the junction left unmatched. This CDR3 comprises 13 residues. For the CDR3, the DNA is TGCGCCAGCAGGCCGGGACAGGCCTCTGAGCAGTACTTC. The encoded protein is CASRPGQASEQYF.

The CDR3 sequence: CASSYSGGGPDTQYF. CDR3 DNA sequence: TGTGCCAGCAGTTACTCTGGGGGGGGGCCAGATACGCAGTATTTT. V and J are TRBV6-5 and TRBJ2-3; the D gene is possibly TRBD2 (7 bases). Germline loops: CDR1 MNHEY, CDR2 SVGAGI. The V end lost 0 bases, the J end lost 4 bases, and 11 bases lay between the germline ends. The CDR3 is 15 amino acids.

This clone was detected once. The rearrangement joins TRBV29-1 to TRBJ2-7; D unresolved. Germline V gives CDR1 SQVTM, CDR2 ANQGSEA. This CDR3 is 11 amino acids long. Between the trimmed V and J ends, which lost 7 bases and 3 bases, there was a span of 10 bases. The DNA of the CDR3 is TGCAGCGCTCAAAATGGCTACGAGCAGTACTTC. Protein: CSAQNGYEQYF.

CDR3 loop: CASTGTVNTEAFF. CDR3 DNA sequence: TGCGCCAGTACCGGGACAGTTAACACTGAAGCTTTCTTT. The genes are TRBV5-1 and TRBJ1-1, with 7 bases identical to TRBD1. The CDR3 consists of 13 residues. Germline V gene data show CDR1 as SGHRS and CDR2 as YFSETQ. Germline trimming cut 8 bases from V and 2 bases from J; bases unmatched to any gene: 6.

V and J are TRBV27 and TRBJ1-1; D remains ambiguous. The CDR3 is 15 amino acids. V dropped 2 bases and J dropped 1 base, with 11 bases sitting between them. Looked up from germline, CDR1 is MNHEY and CDR2 is SMNVEV (reference sequence). The CDR3 protein is CASSLTRTGNTEAFF. The DNA for the CDR3 is TGTGCCAGCAGTTTAACAAGGACGGGGAACACTGAAGCTTTCTTT.

This clone appeared a single time. The chain links TRBV5-1 to TRBJ2-1, with TRBD1 matching 7 bases. The CDR3 is 17 amino acids. V shed 1 base, J shed 8 bases, and the junction held 15 bases outside the gene matches. Germline V CDR1 and CDR2: SGHRS, YFSETQ. CDR3 in amino acids: CASSLLSSVGGSDEQFF. Written as DNA, the CDR3 is TGCGCCAGCAGCTTGTTGTCTTCGGTAGGGGGCAGCGATGAGCAGTTCTTC.

The genes are TRBV5-1 and TRBJ2-3; 8 nucleotides agree with TRBD2. Germline values: CDR1 SGHRS, CDR2 YFSETQ. The CDR3 loop spans 15 amino acids. The V and J ends lost 4 bases and 4 bases, in that order; junction bases with no gene match: 8. The CDR3 loop reads CASSTGTSISDTQYF. In DNA form, the CDR3 reads TGCGCCAGCAGCACCGGGACTAGTATTTCAGATACGCAGTATTTT.

The V and J genes are TRBV6-6 and TRBJ1-2; perhaps TRBD1 as D (5 bases). Germline CDR1 and CDR2: MNHNY and SVGAGI (reference sequence). Trimming stripped 6 bases from V and 1 base from J, with 12 bases between. The length of the CDR3 is 14 residues. This CDR3 reads CASRKGDLNYGYTF. In DNA form, the CDR3 reads TGTGCCAGCAGAAAAGGGGACCTTAACTATGGCTACACCTTC.

The chain carries TRBV7-9 and TRBJ1-1; possibly TRBD1 for D (6 bases). The CDR3 consists of 14 residues. In germline, CDR1 is SEHNR, CDR2 FQNEAQ (reference sequence). V lost 1 base to trimming and J lost 2 bases, with 8 bases between them. The CDR3 here is CASSLDGGNTEAFF. The CDR3 coding sequence is TGTGCCAGCAGCTTAGACGGGGGCAACACTGAAGCTTTCTTT.

The chain is built from TRBV7-3 and TRBJ2-1; no definite D call. This CDR3 comprises 14 residues. V lost 5 bases and J lost 9, with 17 bases in between. The germline gives CDR1 SGHTA, CDR2 FQGTGA. For the CDR3, the DNA is TGTGCCAGCAGCCCAACCCCTTCCATGGGTGAGCAGTTCTTC. Its translation is CASSPTPSMGEQFF.

The chain has TRBV19 and TRBJ2-1; TRBD2 matches 10 bases. This CDR3 has 15 residues. Looked up from germline, CDR1 is LNHDA and CDR2 is SQIVND (reference sequence). V trimming: 6 bases; J trimming: 1 base; junction bases outside the gene matches: 3. CDR3 DNA: TGTGCCAGTAGGCTTAGCGGGGGGTCCTACAATGAGCAGTTCTTC. Encoded protein: CASRLSGGSYNEQFF.

The rearrangement uses TRBV9 and TRBJ2-3; TRBD1 aligns across 9 bases. The CDR3 runs 15 residues. From germline, CDR1 is SGDLS and CDR2 YYNGEE. J was trimmed by 1 base and V by 4 bases; bases with no gene match: 4. The CDR3 nucleotides are TGTGCCAGCAGCCTTTGGACAGGGGGCACAGATACGCAGTATTTT. Residues: CASSLWTGGTDTQYF.

The chain uses TRBV5-4 and TRBJ1-1; D possibly corresponds to TRBD1 (5 bases). Trimming left V 0 bases short and J 6 bases short, with 12 bases between. The CDR3 is 14 amino acids. Germline V gives CDR1 SGHNT, CDR2 YYREEE (reference sequence). CDR3 protein: CASSLAGVRAEAFF. As DNA, the CDR3 is TGTGCCAGCAGCTTGGCGGGGGTTCGGGCTGAAGCTTTCTTT.

The chain couples TRBV5-5 to TRBJ2-7, with 7 positions matching TRBD1. Per the germline V gene, CDR1 is SGHKS and CDR2 is YYEKEE (reference sequence). The junction had 6 bases not matched to a gene; V was cut back by 2 bases and J by 4 bases. The CDR3 spans 14 residues. This chain's CDR3 is CASSLGQEPYEQYF. CDR3 DNA: TGTGCCAGCAGCTTAGGACAGGAACCATACGAGCAGTACTTC.

This CDR3 reads CASSLGDLYEQYF. The CDR3 nucleotides are TGCGCCAGCAGCTTGGGGGACCTCTACGAGCAGTACTTC. The chain joins TRBV5-1 to TRBJ2-7; D is possibly TRBD1 or TRBD2 (5 bases each). V lost 0 bases and J lost 3, with 7 bases in between. The CDR3 contains 13 residues. The germline V gene has CDR1 SGHRS and CDR2 YFSETQ.

The gene calls are TRBV5-5 and TRBJ2-6; D gene uncertain. Trimming removed 4 bases at V and 4 bases at J, with 9 bases between. CDR1 is SGHKS, CDR2 YYEKEE, per germline (reference sequence). This CDR3 contains 14 residues. CDR3 residues: CASSDIAGANVLTF. The CDR3 nucleotides are TGTGCCAGCAGCGACATTGCCGGGGCCAACGTCCTGACTTTC. The variable domain in full, completed from reference TRBV5-5 and TRBJ2-6, reads DAGVTQSPTHLIKTRGQQVTLRCSPISGHKSVSWYQQVLGQGPQFIFQYYEKEERGRGNFPDRFSARQFPNYSSELNVNALLLGDSALYLCASSDIAGANVLTFGAGSRLTVL.

On this clone itself: Other DNA sequences within the sample encode an identical CDR3. The chain combines TRBV5-1 with TRBJ2-2; 12 bases align to TRBD1. Germline lookup yields CDR1 SGHRS and CDR2 YFSETQ. Trimming at V came to 4 bases and at J to 5 bases, leaving 6 bases not matched to a gene. This CDR3 has 16 residues. CDR3 protein: CASSLGTGGGTGELFF. CDR3 coding DNA: TGCGCCAGCAGCCTCGGGACAGGGGGCGGGACCGGGGAGCTGTTTTTT.

The gene calls are TRBV5-1 and TRBJ2-7; 8 bases fit TRBD1. The length of the CDR3 is 16 residues. The germline V gene has CDR1 SGHRS and CDR2 YFSETQ. J lost 1 base, V lost 0 bases, and 6 bases had no gene match. CDR3 region: CASSLVQGAESYEQYF. CDR3 bases: TGCGCCAGCAGCTTGGTTCAGGGGGCAGAGTCCTACGAGCAGTACTTC. Together with reference TRBV5-1 and TRBJ2-7, the CDR3 gives the full variable domain: KAGVTQTPRYLIKTRGQQVTLSCSPISGHRSVSWYQQTPGQGLQFLFEYFSETQRNKGNFPGRFSGRQFSNSRSEMNVSTLELGDSALYLCASSLVQGAESYEQYFGPGTRLTVT.

The chain combines TRBV4-3 with TRBJ1-6, with TRBD1 as a possible D gene (5 bases). The length of the CDR3 is 15 residues. CDR1 and CDR2 (germline): LGHNA, YSLEER. With 4 bases removed from V and 5 bases from J, the gap between germline ends came to 12 bases. CDR3 amino acids: CASSPWWGNNSPLHF. For the CDR3, the DNA is TGCGCCAGCAGCCCGTGGTGGGGGAATAATTCACCCCTCCACTTT.

The CDR3 DNA reads TGTGCCAGCAGTTACTCGACAGGAGAGGGCTATGGCTACACCTTC. The encoded protein is CASSYSTGEGYGYTF. The gene calls are TRBV6-6 and TRBJ1-2; D might be TRBD1 (6 bases). The CDR3 has 15 residues. Germline loops: CDR1 MNHNY, CDR2 SVGAGI (reference sequence). V lost 0 bases, J lost 4 bases, and 12 bases lay in between.

This clone has only a few counts. J is TRBJ2-1 and V is TRBV4-2; 9 nucleotides agree with TRBD2. Unmatched junction bases numbered 12, after V lost 2 bases and J lost 7 bases. CDR1 and CDR2 (germline): LGHNA, YNFKEQ. The CDR3 sequence is 17 residues long. The CDR3 loop is CASSQNPVAGGINEQFF. CDR3 nucleotides: TGTGCCAGCAGCCAAAACCCAGTTGCGGGAGGGATTAATGAGCAGTTCTTC.

J is TRBJ2-2 and V is TRBV18, with D tentatively TRBD1 or TRBD2 (5 bases each). This CDR3 region has 17 residues. Trimming shortened V by 2 bases and J by 7 bases, and 20 bases separated the two germline ends. The germline V gene has CDR1 KGHSH and CDR2 LQKENI. The CDR3 here is CASSPFAIEGRGGELFF. The CDR3 DNA is TGTGCCAGCTCACCATTCGCAATTGAGGGGAGAGGCGGGGAGCTGTTTTTT. Full variable domain (outside the CDR3, taken from reference TRBV18 and TRBJ2-2): NAGVMQNPRHLVRRRGQEARLRCSPMKGHSHVYWYRQLPEEGLKFMVYLQKENIIDESGMPKERFSAEFPKEGPSILRIQQVVRGDSAAYFCASSPFAIEGRGGELFFGEGSRLTVL.

This sequence joins TRBV10-3 and TRBJ1-6, with a weak D call TRBD1 (5 bases). The germline CDR1 and CDR2 sequences are ENHRY and SYGVKD. Trimming removed 5 bases from V and 5 bases from J, with 10 bases in between. The length of the CDR3 is 14 residues. The CDR3 spells CAISRDANNSPLHF. CDR3 coding DNA: TGTGCCATCAGTAGGGACGCCAATAATTCACCCCTCCACTTT.